This T cell receptor beta chain was identified during a study of T cell responses to AZD1222 COVID-19 vaccine. Findings and caveats of the study: Dominant CD4 TCR responses targeted spike regions 160-218 and 743-854. Unmutated variant regions are reportedly the target of nearly half of TCRs that are spike-specific.

Method: immunoSEQ multiplex PCR; TCRdb's copy keeps in-frame clones and lacks some. The sample has more than 150,000 clones, around 90% seen once. For this clone: Its antigen is unidentified.

V shed 6 bases and J shed 5 bases, with 11 bases lying between them. There are 14 residues in the CDR3. CDR1 is SGHVS, CDR2 FQNEAQ, per germline. The clonotype originates from an adult in good health. The rearrangement uses TRBV7-8 and TRBJ1-6; D might be TRBD1 (6 bases). This material consisted of peripheral blood, taken on day 0 of AZD1222 vaccination. The CDR3 nucleotides are TGTGCCAGCAGGGAATGGACAGATAATTCACCCCTCCACTTT. It encodes CASREWTDNSPLHF.